This T cell receptor beta chain was sequenced in a study of neurological immune-mediated disorders (dated by TCRdb to the late 2010s). Background on the whole study: Peripheral blood TCR-beta repertoires from patients with HTLV-I-associated myelopathy (HAM/TSP), patients with multiple sclerosis, and healthy controls were compared in the study using UMI-based sequencing. The approximately 110 TCR-beta libraries covered PBMC samples along with longitudinal samples, technical triplicates, and paired sorted CD4+ and CD8+ T-cell subsets. The cohort included 60 to 70 subjects: about 15 with HAM/TSP, about 34 with multiple sclerosis, and 20 or so healthy controls.

cDNA was synthesized by template-switch 5'RACE using a primer with a 10-nucleotide random unique molecular identifier that tagged each TCR transcript. Each sequencing run produced over 170 million TCR-beta sequences covering 15-18 subjects. The RNeasy kit was used to extract total RNA. Using the KAPA Real-time Library Amplification kit, TCR-beta VDJ regions were amplified with primers for the TCR constant region and the 5'RACE anchor. A first PCR added sample indexes and Illumina adaptors, after which a second PCR increased the library yield. After purification with Ampure beads, the TCR product of roughly 650 bp was size-selected on a 2% E-gel SizeSelection system. Before pooling, libraries had their quality checked on a Bioanalyzer, their concentration measured with Qubit, and their quantity determined with the Kapa Library Quantification kit. Paired-end 2 x 150 bp sequencing of the libraries was performed on an Illumina HiSeq 2500. To increase sequence diversity, about 24-32% phiX was spiked into each library pool. Processing in the source paper ran as follows. The quality-filtered reads were processed with the UMI-based MiGEC pipeline, whose error correction step removed more than 75% of the raw TCR sequences. IMGT germline references were used for aligning VDJ genes, and each clonotype was defined as a unique CDR3 amino acid sequence together with its V-J genes. VDJtools evaluated clonal expansion, Shannon diversity and CDR3 relatedness (CalcPairwiseDistances, ClusterSamples); CLCbio workbench built phylogenetic trees. Clones with at least 8 unique UMIs were defined as expanded, with this threshold being based on coefficient-of-variation modelling across technical triplicates. TCRdb's own reprocessing of the public reads used fastp at Q25 and MiXCR and kept productive beta chains. When rows share a CDR3 protein, they turn into one entry using the most common DNA and genes. The V and J calls here are based on TCRdb, not the publication. The sample table holds roughly 80,000 distinct CDR3 sequences, of which about 15% were seen once. The biggest ten clones account for approximately 15% of the sample.

Study-level results and caveats: Expanded clones from different subjects shared no identical CDR3 amino acid sequences, which suggests that TCR-beta repertoires were private in all groups. TCR clonal expansion was highest in HAM/TSP patients and lowest in MS patients, with MS patients falling below even healthy controls.

Including cysteine and phenylalanine, the CDR3 has 17 amino acids. Only CDR3 DNA is held: 51 bases, read in frame from base 1. CDR1 and CDR2 are read off the germline V gene as SGHDT and YYEEEE. With regard to this clonotype: This clone's antigen is unknown. One junction end disagrees with the germline gene, perhaps due to a read error.

Blood bank volunteers in Maryland, USA served as the healthy controls. Libraries from unsorted PBMCs were made from 2 million PBMCs kept in RNAlater at -80 degrees C until RNA extraction. Peripheral blood was subjected to Ficoll-Hypaque density gradient centrifugation to isolate PBMCs, which were then cryopreserved in liquid nitrogen. This TCR came from a woman aged 35 to 49 in good health. Recombination linked TRBV5-6 to TRBJ2-2, with TRBD1 perhaps the D gene, on 6 matching bases. Sequenced input: PBMCs. The CDR3 reads CASSLAWDKINTGELFF. The nucleotide sequence is TGTGCCAGCAGCTTGGCCTGGGACAAGATAAACACCGGGGAGCTATTTTTT.